This T cell receptor beta chain originates from a study of T-cell memory formation after mild COVID-19. Study in general: TCR clusters were largely donor specific.

This clonotype was detected a few times. The antigen is undetermined. From germline, CDR1 is KGHDR and CDR2 SFDVKD. V was clipped by 1 base and J by 3 bases, with 10 bases between them. The CDR3 has 15 amino acids. Regarding the study as a whole: Whether second-wave clones peaking at day 37 were SARS-CoV-2 specific went unconfirmed. Pre-infection memory contained some responding clones, which suggested that cross-reactive memory had joined.

One entry per CDR3 protein, called by TCRdb with MiXCR from the 5' RACE reads. The top ten hold about 12% of the sample, which has just over 400,000 distinct CDR3 sequences, 23% seen once. The receptor comes from an adult woman who had mild COVID-19 (a few samples of this study predate the infection). Cell type and time point are not known. The chain combines TRBV24-1 with TRBJ2-3; the D gene is possibly TRBD1 (8 bases). The sequenced sample was PBMCs or a T cell subset sorted from them (not recorded which). The CDR3 region has the DNA TGTGCCACCAGTGATTTACAGGGGGGGACAGATACGCAGTATTTT. Its protein is CATSDLQGGTDTQYF.